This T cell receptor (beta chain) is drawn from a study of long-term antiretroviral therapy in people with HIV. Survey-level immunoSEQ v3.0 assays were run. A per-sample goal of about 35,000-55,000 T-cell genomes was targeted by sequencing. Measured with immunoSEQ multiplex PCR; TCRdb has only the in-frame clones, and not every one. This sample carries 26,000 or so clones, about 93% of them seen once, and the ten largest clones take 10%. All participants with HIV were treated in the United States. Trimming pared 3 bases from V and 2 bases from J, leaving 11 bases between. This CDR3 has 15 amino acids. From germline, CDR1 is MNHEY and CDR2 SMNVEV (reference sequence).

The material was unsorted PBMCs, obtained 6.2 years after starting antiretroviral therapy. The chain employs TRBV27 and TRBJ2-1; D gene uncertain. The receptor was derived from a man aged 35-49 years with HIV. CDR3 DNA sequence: TGTGCCAGCAGTTTCCAACAGACGACCTACAATGAGCAGTTCTTC. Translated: CASSFQQTTYNEQFF.